This record concerns one TCR beta chain sequence. What it recognizes is unknown. This record belongs to a study of shared clonotypes between healthy human individuals. About the research overall: Plates per donor: three CD4 naive, three CD4 memory, two CD8 naive, one CD8 memory.

TCRdb's copy holds only in-frame clones and misses some; the assay was immunoSEQ multiplex PCR. In the table there are over 2,000,000 clones, around 93% of which are singletons. V lost 6 bases, J lost 7 bases, and 9 bases lay in between. This CDR3 is built from 11 residues. Germline V lookup: CDR1 MNHEY, CDR2 SMNVEV (reference sequence). CD8 cells regarded as naive lacked CD45RO, were positively chosen for CCR7, and omitted terminally differentiated effector memory CD45RA+ cells. The study enrolled healthy HIV-negative adults without recent acute infections or vaccinations as donors. General study findings and limits: On the whole, naive subsets had larger estimated richness than memory subsets had.

The sequence came from a man between 18 and 29 years old in good health. Some clones in this sample may be carry-over from other donors' samples. The sample was naive CD8+ T cells from PBMCs. The chain links TRBV27 to TRBJ1-1, with a tentative D call TRBD1 (5 bases). The CDR3 loop reads CASRWGREAFF. CDR3 nucleotide sequence: TGTGCCAGCAGATGGGGCCGTGAAGCTTTCTTT.